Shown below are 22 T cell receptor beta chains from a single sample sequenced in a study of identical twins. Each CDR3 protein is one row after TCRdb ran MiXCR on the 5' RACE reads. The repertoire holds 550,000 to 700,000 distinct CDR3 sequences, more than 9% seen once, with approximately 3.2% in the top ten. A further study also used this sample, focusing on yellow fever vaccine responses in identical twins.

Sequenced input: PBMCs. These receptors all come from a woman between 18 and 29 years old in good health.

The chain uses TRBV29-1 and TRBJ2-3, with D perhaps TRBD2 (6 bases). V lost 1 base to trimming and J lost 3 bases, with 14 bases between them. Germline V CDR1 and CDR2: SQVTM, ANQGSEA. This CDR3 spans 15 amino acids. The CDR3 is CSVEGLGGGTDTQYF. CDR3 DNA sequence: TGCAGCGTTGAAGGGCTCGGGGGTGGAACAGATACGCAGTATTTT.

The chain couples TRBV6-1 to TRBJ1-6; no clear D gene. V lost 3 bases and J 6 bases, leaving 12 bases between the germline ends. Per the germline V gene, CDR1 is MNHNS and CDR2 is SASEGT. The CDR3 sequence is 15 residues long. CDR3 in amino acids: CASSEAGSVNSPLHF. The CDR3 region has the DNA TGTGCCAGCAGTGAGGCGGGTTCTGTTAATTCACCCCTCCACTTT.

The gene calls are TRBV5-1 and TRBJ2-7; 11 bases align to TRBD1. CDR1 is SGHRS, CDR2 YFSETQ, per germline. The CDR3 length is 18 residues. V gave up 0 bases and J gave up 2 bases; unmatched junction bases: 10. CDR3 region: CASSLAGQGALAAYEQYF. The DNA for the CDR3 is TGCGCCAGCAGCTTGGCAGGACAGGGGGCGTTAGCGGCCTACGAGCAGTACTTC.

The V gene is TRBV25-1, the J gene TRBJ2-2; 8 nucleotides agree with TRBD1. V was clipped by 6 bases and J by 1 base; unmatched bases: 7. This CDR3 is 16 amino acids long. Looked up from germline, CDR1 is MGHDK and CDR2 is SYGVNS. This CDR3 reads CASRTPGTGNTGELFF. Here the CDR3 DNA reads TGTGCCAGCAGGACTCCCGGGACAGGGAACACCGGGGAGCTGTTTTTT.

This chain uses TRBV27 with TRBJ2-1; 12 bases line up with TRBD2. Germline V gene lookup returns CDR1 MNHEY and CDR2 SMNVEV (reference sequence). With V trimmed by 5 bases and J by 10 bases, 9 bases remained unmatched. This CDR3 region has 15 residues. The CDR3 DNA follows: TGTGCCAGCAGTCTACTAGCGGGGGGCCGTTGGGAGCAGTTCTTC. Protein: CASSLLAGGRWEQFF.

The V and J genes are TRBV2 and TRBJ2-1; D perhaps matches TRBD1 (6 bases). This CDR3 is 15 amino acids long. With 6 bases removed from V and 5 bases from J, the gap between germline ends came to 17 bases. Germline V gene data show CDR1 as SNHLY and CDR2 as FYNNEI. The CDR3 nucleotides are TGTGCCAGCAGGGGGGACGGACAGCTTCACAATGAGCAGTTCTTC. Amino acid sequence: CASRGDGQLHNEQFF.

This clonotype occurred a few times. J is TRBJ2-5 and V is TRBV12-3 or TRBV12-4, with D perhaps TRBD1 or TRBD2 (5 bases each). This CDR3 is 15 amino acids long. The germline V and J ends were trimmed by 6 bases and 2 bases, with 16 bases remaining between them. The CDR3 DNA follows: TGTGCCAGCAGCACCCTCGGGACCGCACAAGAGACCCAGTACTTC. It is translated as CASSTLGTAQETQYF.

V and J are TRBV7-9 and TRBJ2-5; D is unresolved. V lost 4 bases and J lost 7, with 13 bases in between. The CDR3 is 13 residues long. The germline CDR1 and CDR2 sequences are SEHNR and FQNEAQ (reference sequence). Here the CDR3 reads CASSSAEKGTQYF. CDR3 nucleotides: TGTGCCAGCAGCTCGGCGGAGAAGGGGACCCAGTACTTC.

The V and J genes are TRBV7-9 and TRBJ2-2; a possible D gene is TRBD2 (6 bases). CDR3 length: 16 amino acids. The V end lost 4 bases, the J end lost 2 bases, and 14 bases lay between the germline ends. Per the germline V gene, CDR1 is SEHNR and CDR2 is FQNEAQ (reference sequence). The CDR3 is CASSSPGSGNTGELFF. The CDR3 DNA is TGTGCCAGCAGCTCCCCGGGTAGCGGTAACACCGGGGAGCTGTTTTTT.

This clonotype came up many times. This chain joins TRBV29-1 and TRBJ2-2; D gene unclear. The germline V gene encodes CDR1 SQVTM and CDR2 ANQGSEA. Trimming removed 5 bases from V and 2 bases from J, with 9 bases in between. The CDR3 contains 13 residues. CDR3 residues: CSVTDSNTGELFF. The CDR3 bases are TGCAGCGTTACCGACTCCAACACCGGGGAGCTGTTTTTT.

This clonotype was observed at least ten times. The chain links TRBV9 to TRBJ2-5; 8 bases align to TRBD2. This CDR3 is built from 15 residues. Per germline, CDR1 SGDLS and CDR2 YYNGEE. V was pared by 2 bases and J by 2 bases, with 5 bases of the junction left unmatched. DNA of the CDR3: TGTGCCAGCAGCGTCCCGACGGGGGGGCAAGAGACCCAGTACTTC. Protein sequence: CASSVPTGGQETQYF.

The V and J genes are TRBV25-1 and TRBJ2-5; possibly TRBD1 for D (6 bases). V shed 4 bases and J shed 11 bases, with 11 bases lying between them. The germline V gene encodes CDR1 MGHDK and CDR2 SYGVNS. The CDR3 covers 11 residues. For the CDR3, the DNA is TGTGCCAGCAGTGGACAGGCTGATCAGTACTTC. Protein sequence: CASSGQADQYF.

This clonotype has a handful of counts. CDR3 DNA sequence: TGTGCCAGCACCGCTAGCGGGAGTACCTACGAGCAGTACTTC. Translation: CASTASGSTYEQYF. The genes are TRBV6-5 and TRBJ2-7; 10 bases are shared with TRBD2. Germline CDR1 MNHEY, CDR2 SVGAGI. The J segment lost 2 bases and the V segment lost 7 bases, leaving 5 bases of the junction unmatched. The CDR3 extends over 14 amino acids.

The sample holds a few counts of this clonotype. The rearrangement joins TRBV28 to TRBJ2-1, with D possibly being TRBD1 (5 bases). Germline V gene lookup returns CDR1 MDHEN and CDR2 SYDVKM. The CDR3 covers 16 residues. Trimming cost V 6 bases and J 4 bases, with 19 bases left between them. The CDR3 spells CASREGVASRYNEQFF. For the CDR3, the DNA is TGTGCCAGCAGAGAAGGGGTGGCGAGCCGGTACAATGAGCAGTTCTTC. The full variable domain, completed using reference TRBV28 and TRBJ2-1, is DVKVTQSSRYLVKRTGEKVFLECVQDMDHENMFWYRQDPGLGLRLIYFSYDVKMKEKGDIPEGYSVSREKKERFSLILESASTNQTSMYLCASREGVASRYNEQFFGPGTRLTVL.

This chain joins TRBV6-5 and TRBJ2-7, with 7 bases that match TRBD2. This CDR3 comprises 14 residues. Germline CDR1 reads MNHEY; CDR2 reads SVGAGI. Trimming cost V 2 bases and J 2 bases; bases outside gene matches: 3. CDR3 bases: TGTGCCAGCAGTTACGGGGGGGGGACCTACGAGCAGTACTTC. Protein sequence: CASSYGGGTYEQYF.

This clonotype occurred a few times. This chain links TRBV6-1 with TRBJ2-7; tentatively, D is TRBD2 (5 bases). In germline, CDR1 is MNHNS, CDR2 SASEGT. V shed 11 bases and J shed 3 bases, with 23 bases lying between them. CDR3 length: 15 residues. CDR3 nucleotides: TGTGCCGCCGGCGACCCTACAATAGGGAGCTACGAGCAGTACTTC. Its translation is CAAGDPTIGSYEQYF.

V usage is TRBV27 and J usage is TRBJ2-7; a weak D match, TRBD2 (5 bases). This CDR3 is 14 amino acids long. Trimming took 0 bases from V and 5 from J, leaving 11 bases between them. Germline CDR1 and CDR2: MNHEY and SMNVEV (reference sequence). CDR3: CASSLSPGVHEQYF. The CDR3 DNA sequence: TGTGCCAGCAGTTTATCCCCCGGGGTCCACGAGCAGTACTTC.

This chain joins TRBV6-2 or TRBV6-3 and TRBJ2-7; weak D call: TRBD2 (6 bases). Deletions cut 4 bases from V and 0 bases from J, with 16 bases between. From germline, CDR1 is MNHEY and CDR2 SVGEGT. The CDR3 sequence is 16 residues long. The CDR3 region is CASSLSIAEHSYEQYF. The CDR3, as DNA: TGTGCCAGCAGTTTATCGATAGCGGAGCACTCCTACGAGCAGTACTTC.

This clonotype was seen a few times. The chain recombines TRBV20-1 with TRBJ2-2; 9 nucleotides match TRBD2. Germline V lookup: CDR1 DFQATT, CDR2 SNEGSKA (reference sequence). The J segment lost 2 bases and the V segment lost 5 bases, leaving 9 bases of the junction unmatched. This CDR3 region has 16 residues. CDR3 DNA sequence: TGCAGTGCTCGGACCACTAGCGGGTATAACACCGGGGAGCTGTTTTTT. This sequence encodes CSARTTSGYNTGELFF.

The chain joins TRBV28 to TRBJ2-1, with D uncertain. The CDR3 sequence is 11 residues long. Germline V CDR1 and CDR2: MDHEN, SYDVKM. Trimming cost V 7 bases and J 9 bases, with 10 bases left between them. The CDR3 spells CASITPTEQFF. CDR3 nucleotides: TGTGCCAGCATTACCCCAACTGAGCAGTTCTTC.

The chain's CDR3 is CAIKYTGELFF. CDR3 nucleotide sequence: TGTGCCATCAAATACACCGGGGAGCTGTTTTTT. The V and J genes are TRBV10-3 and TRBJ2-2; D gene ambiguous. Trimming pared 7 bases from V and 3 bases from J, leaving 3 bases between. Germline V gene data show CDR1 as ENHRY and CDR2 as SYGVKD. The CDR3 consists of 11 residues.

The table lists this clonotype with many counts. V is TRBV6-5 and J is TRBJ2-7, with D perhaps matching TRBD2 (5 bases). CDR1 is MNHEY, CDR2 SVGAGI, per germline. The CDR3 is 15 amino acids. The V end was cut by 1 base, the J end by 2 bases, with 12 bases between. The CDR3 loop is CASSYYGETAYEQYF. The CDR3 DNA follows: TGTGCCAGCAGTTACTACGGGGAAACGGCCTACGAGCAGTACTTC.